This T cell receptor (beta chain) was found in a study of blood T cell repertoires in COVID-19. Study information: Samples came from the United States, Italy and Spain, spanning acute and convalescent COVID-19.

This table comes from immunoSEQ multiplex PCR, and its TCRdb copy is limited to in-frame clones, with some not included. The sample lists 130,000 to 150,000 clones, roughly 90% seen once, with more than 1% in the top ten. Participants came from fewer than 25 US areas, aged roughly 18 to 100 years. Participant reports of clinical history set cohort assignment. Sequences were obtained from PBMCs or T cells enriched from blood (not recorded which). The sequence derives from a woman in her twenties or thirties with acute COVID-19.

CDR3 loop: CASSHRPGTGANEQFF. The CDR3 DNA sequence: TGTGCCAGCAGCCATAGACCCGGGACTGGGGCGAATGAGCAGTTCTTC. J is TRBJ2-1 and V is TRBV6-2 or TRBV6-3; D might be TRBD2 (6 bases). Germline CDR1 and CDR2: MNHEY and SVGEGT. The V end was cut by 6 bases, the J end by 7 bases, with 22 bases between. The CDR3 consists of 16 residues.